This T cell receptor (beta chain) was sequenced during a study of Graves' ophthalmopathy and Graves' hyperthyroidism listed by TCRdb under 2018. Background on the whole study: Hyperthyroidism was defined as stable when no progression to ophthalmopathy occurred within 18 months of follow-up. To tell Graves' ophthalmopathy apart from Graves' hyperthyroidism, and to predict which patients would progress to ophthalmopathy, the study relied on TCR beta repertoire signatures. In total, over 130 blood samples were TCR-sequenced: 40 to 45 ophthalmopathy, under 85 hyperthyroidism and roughly 17 hyperthyroidism-to-ophthalmopathy patients. A discovery set of 100 patients (43 ophthalmopathy, 55 to 60 stable hyperthyroidism) was enrolled to explore V-J signatures distinguishing ophthalmopathy from hyperthyroidism. The independent validation cohort included some 19 hyperthyroidism patients plus 17 patients who later progressed from hyperthyroidism to ophthalmopathy. In roughly 6 hyperthyroidism patients, the T-cell repertoires found in thyroid tissue were compared with those found in blood. Following sampling, methimazole starting at 30 mg daily was administered to hyperthyroidism patients, and high-dose intravenous methylprednisolone was administered to ophthalmopathy patients.

The hyperthyroidism patients were 18 to 65 years old and newly diagnosed, with a disease duration of less than 2 months. Patients were excluded if they had other autoimmune diseases, uncontrolled infections, pregnancy or lactation. Clinical symptoms, serum thyroxine, TRAb, thyroid ultrasound and orbital computed tomography were used for diagnosis. Total RNA was extracted with Trizol reagent and quality-checked on an Agilent 2100 Bioanalyzer. TCR beta CDR3 regions were amplified from RNA transcripts for repertoire sequencing. The first round was an RT-PCR using HTBI primers with the Qiagen OneStep RT-PCR kit, and this first round was followed by a second-round multiplex PCR, then size selection and purification. Sequencing of the libraries was carried out on an Illumina HiSeq2000 in paired-end mode with 100 bp reads. The authors processed their data as follows. SOAPnuke was used to process the reads, removing any read that contained adapters or uncalled bases, had a mean Phred below 15, or lacked an exact match to the constant primer or identifier. COPE v1.2.5 was used to merge high-quality paired reads. Each unique nucleotide sequence was defined as a clonotype, and clonotypes were aligned to IMGT TRB V, D and J references with MiTCR v1.1. Only V-J combinations with frequency above 0.0001 were analysed, covering around 99% of repertoires. For each V-J combination, a TCR clonal expansion and chaos score was defined as the ratio of F50 clonal expansion to chaos observed in the TCRdist matrix. Features were reduced by Welch's t-statistics and random forest to over ten V-J combinations, which fed a naive Bayes classifier. The Morisita-Horn index was used to measure how similar the thyroid and blood repertoires were. The public sequencing data were trimmed at Q25 with fastp and processed into clonotypes with MiXCR by TCRdb, which kept only in-frame beta chains. Rows are combined by CDR3 protein, so each entry shows the most common genes and DNA. These V and J calls derive from TCRdb rather than the authors' analysis. This sample has around 1.1 million distinct CDR3 sequences in its table, and around a third of those were observed once. Jointly, the top ten make up roughly 11% of the sample.

Of note for this clonotype: The antigen this receptor binds is unknown. One base away lies a much larger clone, so this may be a sequencing read error.

The germline V gene supplies CDR1 SNHLY and CDR2 FYNNEI. The CDR3 numbers 13 residues from cysteine through phenylalanine. Only CDR3 DNA remains: 39 bases, in frame from the first base. After removal of 4 bases from V and 12 bases from J, the junction retains 8 bases not matched to a gene. The study at large found these results: In validation, the model predicted ophthalmopathy progression with 70.59% sensitivity and 72.22% specificity; some 13 predicted patients were CT-confirmed with GO in a median of around 6 months. Most expanded thyroid clonotypes with frequency above 0.001 were also detected in blood, suggesting blood repertoires may reflect the thyroid immune response. Sample size was not statistically predetermined, and group allocation was not concealed from the investigators. In cross-validation, the 13-signature model distinguished ophthalmopathy from stable hyperthyroidism with almost 90% sensitivity and around 81% specificity, and in the test set the corresponding values were roughly 80% and 76%.

The source is an adult man with Graves' hyperthyroidism. The rearrangement combines TRBV2 with TRBJ1-4; the central 7 bases match TRBD1. What was sequenced was peripheral blood or thyroid tissue (not recorded which). The sequence in DNA is TGTGCCAGCAGTGGGGACAGCCCAGTGGAACTGTTTTTT. Its translation is CASSGDSPVELFF.